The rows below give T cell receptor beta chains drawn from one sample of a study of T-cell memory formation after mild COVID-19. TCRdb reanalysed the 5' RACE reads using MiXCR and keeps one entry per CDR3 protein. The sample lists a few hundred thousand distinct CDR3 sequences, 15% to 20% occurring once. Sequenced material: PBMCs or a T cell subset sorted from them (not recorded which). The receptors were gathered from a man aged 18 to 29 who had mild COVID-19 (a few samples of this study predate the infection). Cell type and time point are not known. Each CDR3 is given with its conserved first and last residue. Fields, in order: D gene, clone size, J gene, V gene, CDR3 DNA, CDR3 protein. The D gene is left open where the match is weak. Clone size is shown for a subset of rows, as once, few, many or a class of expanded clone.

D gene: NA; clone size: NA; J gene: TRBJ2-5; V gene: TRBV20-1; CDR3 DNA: TGCAGTGCTAGAGTATCGGGCTCCCCCCAAGAGACCCAGTACTTC; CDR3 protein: CSARVSGSPQETQYF
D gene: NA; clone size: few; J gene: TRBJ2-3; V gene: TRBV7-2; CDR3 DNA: TGTGCCAGCAGCTTAGCGTGGGTAGCAGATACGCAGTATTTT; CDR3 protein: CASSLAWVADTQYF
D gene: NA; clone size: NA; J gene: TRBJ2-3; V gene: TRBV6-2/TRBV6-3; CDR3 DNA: TGTGCCAGCAGACCCGACTCCCCTGTTGATACGCAGTATTTT; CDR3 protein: CASRPDSPVDTQYF
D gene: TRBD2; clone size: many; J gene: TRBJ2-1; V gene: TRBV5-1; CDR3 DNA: TGCGCCAGCAGCAGGCCGGGACTAGAGACCAATGAGCAGTTCTTC; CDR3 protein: CASSRPGLETNEQFF
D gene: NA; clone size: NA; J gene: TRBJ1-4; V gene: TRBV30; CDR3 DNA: TGTGCCTGGAGTGTGGGGAGACCCGAAAAACTGTTTTTT; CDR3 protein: CAWSVGRPEKLFF
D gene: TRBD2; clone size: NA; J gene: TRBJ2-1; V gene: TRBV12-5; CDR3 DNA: TGTGCTAGCTATCGGGAGGGGCTCAATGAGCAGTTCTTC; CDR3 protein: CASYREGLNEQFF
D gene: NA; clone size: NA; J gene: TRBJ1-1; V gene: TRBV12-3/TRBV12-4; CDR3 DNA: TGTGCCAGCAGGGTTGGCACTGAAGCTTTCTTT; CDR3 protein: CASRVGTEAFF
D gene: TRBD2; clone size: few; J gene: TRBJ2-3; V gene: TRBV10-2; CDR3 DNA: TGCGCCAGCAGCGCCAGGTCCAGCGGGGCGACAGATACGCAGTATTTT; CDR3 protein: CASSARSSGATDTQYF
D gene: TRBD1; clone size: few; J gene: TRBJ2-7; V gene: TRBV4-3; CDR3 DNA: TGCGCCAGCAGCAGGGACAGGGGGACCTACGAGCAGTACTTC; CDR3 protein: CASSRDRGTYEQYF
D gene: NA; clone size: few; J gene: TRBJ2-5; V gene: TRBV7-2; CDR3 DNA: TGTGCCAGCAGCTTATACGACTGGAACCAAGAGACCCAGTACTTC; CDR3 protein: CASSLYDWNQETQYF
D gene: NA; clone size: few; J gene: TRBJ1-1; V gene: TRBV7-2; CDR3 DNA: TGTGCCAGCAGCTTATTTACCAGTCGTCTTGCGAACACTGAAGCTTTCTTT; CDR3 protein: CASSLFTSRLANTEAFF
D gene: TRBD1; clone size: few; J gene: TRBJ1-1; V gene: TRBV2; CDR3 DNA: TGTGCCAGCAGGGGACAGGGACGGGCGACTGAAGCTTTCTTT; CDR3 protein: CASRGQGRATEAFF
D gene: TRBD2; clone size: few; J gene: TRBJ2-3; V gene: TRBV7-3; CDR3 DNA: TGTGCCAGCAGCTTAACCGGGGGGGCAGCAGATACGCAGTATTTT; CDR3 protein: CASSLTGGAADTQYF
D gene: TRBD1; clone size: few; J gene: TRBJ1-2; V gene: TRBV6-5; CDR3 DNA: TGTCAAGGACAGGGAGCAAATGGCTACACCTTC; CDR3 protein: CQGQGANGYTF
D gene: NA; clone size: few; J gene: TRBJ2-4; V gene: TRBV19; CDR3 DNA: TGTGCCAGTAGTATCACAAACATTCAGTACTTC; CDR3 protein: CASSITNIQYF
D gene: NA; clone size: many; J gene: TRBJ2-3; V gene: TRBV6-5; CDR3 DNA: TGTGCCAGCAGTCGTGACACCACAGATACGCAGTATTTT; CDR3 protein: CASSRDTTDTQYF
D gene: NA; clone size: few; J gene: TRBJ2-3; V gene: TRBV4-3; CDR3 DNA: TGCGCCAGCAGCCAAGACCTGGCTCACGGGGACAGCACAGATACGCAGTATTTT; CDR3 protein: CASSQDLAHGDSTDTQYF
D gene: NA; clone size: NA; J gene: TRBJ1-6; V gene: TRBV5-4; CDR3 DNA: TGTGCCAGCAGCTTGGCCGGGACCGTGGGGCCCCTCCACTTT; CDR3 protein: CASSLAGTVGPLHF
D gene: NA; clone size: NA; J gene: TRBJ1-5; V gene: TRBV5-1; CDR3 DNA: TGCGCCAGCAGCTTGGCCGGGACATACAATCAGCCCCAGCATTTT; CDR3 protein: CASSLAGTYNQPQHF
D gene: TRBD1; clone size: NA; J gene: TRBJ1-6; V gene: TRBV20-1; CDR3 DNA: TGCAGTGCCCACAGGGGAGGGGAACCCCTCCACTTT; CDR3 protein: CSAHRGGEPLHF
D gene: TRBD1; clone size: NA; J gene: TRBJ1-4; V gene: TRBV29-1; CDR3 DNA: TGCAGCGCGGGGTCACAGGGGACTAATGAAAAACTGTTTTTT; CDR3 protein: CSAGSQGTNEKLFF
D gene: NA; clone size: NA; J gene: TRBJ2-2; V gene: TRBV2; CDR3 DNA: TGTGCCAGCTGCCGGCTGGACGAGATCGGCTCCGGGGAGCTGTTTTTT; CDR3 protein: CASCRLDEIGSGELFF
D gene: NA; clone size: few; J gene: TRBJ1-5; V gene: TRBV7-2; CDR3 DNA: TGTGCCAGCAGTCCGGGGCCGGGCCAGCCCCAGCATTTT; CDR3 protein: CASSPGPGQPQHF
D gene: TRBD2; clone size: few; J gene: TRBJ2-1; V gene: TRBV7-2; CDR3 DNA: TGTGCCAGCAGCATTTCCGGGACTAGCTCCTACAATGAGCAGTTCTTC; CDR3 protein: CASSISGTSSYNEQFF
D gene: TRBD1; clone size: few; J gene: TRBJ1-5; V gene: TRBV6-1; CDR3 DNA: TGTGCCAGCAGTTGGGACAGGGGAAATCAGCCCCAGCATTTT; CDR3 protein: CASSWDRGNQPQHF
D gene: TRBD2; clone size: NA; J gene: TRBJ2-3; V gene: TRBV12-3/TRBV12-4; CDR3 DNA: TGTGCCAGCAGTACGGGACTAGCGGGGGGGTCAGATACGCAGTATTTT; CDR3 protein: CASSTGLAGGSDTQYF
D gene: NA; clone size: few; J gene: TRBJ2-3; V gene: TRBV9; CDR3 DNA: TGTGCCAGCAGCGCGGACGGAGACACAGATACGCAGTATTTT; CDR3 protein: CASSADGDTDTQYF
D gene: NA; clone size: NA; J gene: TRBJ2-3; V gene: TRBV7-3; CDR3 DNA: TGTGCCAGCAGCACACGCGAGGGGGATACGCAGTATTTT; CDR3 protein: CASSTREGDTQYF